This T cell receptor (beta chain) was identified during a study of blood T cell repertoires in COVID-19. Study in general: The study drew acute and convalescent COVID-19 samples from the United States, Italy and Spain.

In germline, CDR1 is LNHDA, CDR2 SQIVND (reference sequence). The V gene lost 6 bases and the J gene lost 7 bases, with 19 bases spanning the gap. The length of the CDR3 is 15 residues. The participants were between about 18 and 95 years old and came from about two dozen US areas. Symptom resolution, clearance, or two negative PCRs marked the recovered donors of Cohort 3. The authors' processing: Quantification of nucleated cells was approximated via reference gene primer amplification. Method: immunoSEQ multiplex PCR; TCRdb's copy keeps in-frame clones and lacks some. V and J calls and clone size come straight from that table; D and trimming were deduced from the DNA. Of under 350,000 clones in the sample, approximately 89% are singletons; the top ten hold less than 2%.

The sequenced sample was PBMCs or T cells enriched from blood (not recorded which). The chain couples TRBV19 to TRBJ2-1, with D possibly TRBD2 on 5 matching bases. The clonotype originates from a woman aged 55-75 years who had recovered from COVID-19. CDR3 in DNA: TGTGCCAGTAGCATCTATGGGAGTCCCCGAAATGAGCAGTTCTTC. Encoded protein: CASSIYGSPRNEQFF.